A single sample gave rise to the 30 T cell receptor beta chains below, sequenced in a study of vaccination and CD4 T cells after COVID-19. The treatment was: roughly 10-day PBMC culture with coronavirus spike peptide pools or control peptides (ViraFEST assay). No cognate antigen is known for these TCRs. The Oncomine TCR Beta short-read assay was what sequenced the DNA obtained from cultured CD4+ T cells. TCRdb processed the PCR reads anew with MiXCR; each CDR3 protein has one entry. In the table there are 4,800 or so distinct CDR3 sequences, over 35% of which are singletons. The specimen was CD4+ T cells from blood, cultured in vitro. The receptors here all came from a human donor who had recovered from COVID-19.

This clonotype is large by share. The chain uses TRBV6-1 and TRBJ2-7; 8 bases map to TRBD2. CDR1 MNHNS and CDR2 SASEGT come from the germline V gene. The junction had 9 bases not matched to a gene; V was cut back by 8 bases and J by 0 bases. The CDR3 has 15 residues. The CDR3 loop is CASGAGGTSSYEQYF. In nucleotides, the CDR3 is TGTGCCAGCGGGGCGGGAGGCACTTCCTCCTACGAGCAGTACTTC.

By its share, this clonotype is medium-sized. The V gene is TRBV7-3, the J gene TRBJ1-1, with D unclear. CDR1 and CDR2 from the germline V gene are SGHTA and FQGTGA. CDR3 length equals 14 residues. Trimming took off 5 bases at V and 12 bases at J, with 22 bases between the two ends. CDR3 in DNA: TGTGCCAGCAGCGTTAGAACGCGGCAAGGGATCCCTTTCTTT. Protein sequence: CASSVRTRQGIPFF.

The chain recombines TRBV7-9 with TRBJ2-3; 7 positions agree with TRBD1. The CDR3 covers 15 residues. Trimming removed 0 bases from V and 1 base from J; junction bases left unmatched: 1. CDR1 SEHNR and CDR2 FQNEAQ come from the germline V gene (reference sequence). CDR3 coding DNA: TGTGCCAGCAGCTTAGCAAGGGGGCGCACAGATACGCAGTATTTT. Protein: CASSLARGRTDTQYF. Drawing the rest from reference TRBV7-9 and TRBJ2-3, the complete variable domain is DTGVSQNPRHKITKRGQNVTFRCDPISEHNRLYWYRQTLGQGPEFLTYFQNEAQLEKSRLLSDRFSAERPKGSFSTLEIQRTEQGDSAMYLCASSLARGRTDTQYFGPGTRLTVL.

The table lists this clonotype with a few counts. The J gene is TRBJ2-7, the V gene TRBV20-1; the match to TRBD2 covers 9 bases. V trimming: 2 bases; J trimming: 6 bases; junction bases outside the gene matches: 14. Germline V lookup: CDR1 DFQATT, CDR2 SNEGSKA (reference sequence). CDR3 length equals 16 residues. CDR3 region: CSARSVAGVMSPEQYF. The CDR3 DNA follows: TGCAGTGCTAGAAGTGTAGCGGGGGTAATGAGTCCCGAGCAGTACTTC.

J is TRBJ1-2 and V is TRBV20-1; no clear D gene. The CDR3 has 14 amino acids. Germline-derived CDR1 and CDR2 are DFQATT and SNEGSKA (reference sequence). V was cut by 0 bases and J by 2 bases, with 10 bases left in between. CDR3 loop: CSARDPDKNYGYTF. CDR3 nucleotides: TGCAGTGCTAGAGATCCAGATAAGAACTATGGCTACACCTTC.

J is TRBJ1-1 and V is TRBV6-2 or TRBV6-3, with D possibly TRBD1 on 5 matching bases. The CDR3 contains 13 residues. The germline V gene encodes CDR1 MNHEY and CDR2 SVGEGT. Trimming left V 1 base short and J 6 bases short, with 9 bases between. CDR3 DNA: TGTGCCAGCAGTTACTTGACACAGGCTGAAGCTTTCTTT. It yields the protein CASSYLTQAEAFF.

This clonotype occurred a few times. This chain uses TRBV19 with TRBJ1-1; no definite D call. The CDR3 is made up of 13 amino acids. Germline V CDR1 and CDR2: LNHDA, SQIVND (reference sequence). The V gene lost 1 base and the J gene lost 5 bases, with 8 bases spanning the gap. For the CDR3, the DNA is TGTGCCAGTAGTATAGGACGGAGGACTGAAGCTTTCTTT. It encodes CASSIGRRTEAFF.

The chain combines TRBV4-1 with TRBJ1-2; D perhaps matches TRBD1 (6 bases). This CDR3 has 15 amino acids. Germline V gives CDR1 MGHRA, CDR2 YSYEKL. V shed 1 base and J shed 7 bases, with 16 bases lying between them. In nucleotides, the CDR3 is TGCGCCAGCAGCCAAGTCTACAGGGCGGTGACTGGCTACACCTTC. Translating gives CASSQVYRAVTGYTF.

This clonotype came up a few times. This rearrangement joins TRBV15 to TRBJ2-5; 10 bases match TRBD1. The CDR3 has 14 residues. Germline V lookup: CDR1 LNHNV, CDR2 YYDKDF (reference sequence). V lost 5 bases and J lost 4; bases outside the gene matches: 4. The DNA for the CDR3 is TGTGCCACCAGCCCACGGACAGGGGGAGAGACCCAGTACTTC. This codes for CATSPRTGGETQYF.

CDR3 sequence: CSVEVPGETQYF. CDR3 in DNA: TGCAGCGTTGAAGTCCCAGGGGAGACCCAGTACTTC. This sequence joins TRBV29-1 and TRBJ2-5, with D tentatively TRBD1 (5 bases). Germline-derived CDR1 and CDR2 are SQVTM and ANQGSEA. The V end lost 1 base, the J end lost 5 bases, and 8 bases lay between the germline ends. The CDR3 runs 12 residues.

This clonotype qualifies as medium-sized. In DNA, the CDR3 is TGTGCCAGCAGTTACATACAGGGAGGGAATCAGCCCCAGCATTTT. Translating it yields CASSYIQGGNQPQHF. The chain couples TRBV6-5 to TRBJ1-5; tentatively, D is TRBD1 (6 bases). Trimming shortened V by 2 bases and J by 4 bases, and 12 bases separated the two germline ends. Germline V gene lookup returns CDR1 MNHEY and CDR2 SVGAGI. There are 15 residues in the CDR3.

V gene TRBV12-3 or TRBV12-4 combines with J gene TRBJ2-1, with D unclear. CDR3 size: 13 residues. Trimming left V 0 bases short and J 8 bases short, with 8 bases between. CDR3 in DNA: TGTGCCAGCAGTTTAGCTGGATTTGATGAGCAGTTCTTC. This sequence encodes CASSLAGFDEQFF.

In this sample, this clonotype turned up a few times. The chain employs TRBV10-3 and TRBJ1-2; 9 bases align to TRBD1. The junction had 12 bases not matched to a gene; V was cut back by 2 bases and J by 8 bases. Per the germline V gene, CDR1 is ENHRY and CDR2 is SYGVKD. The CDR3 has 16 amino acids. The CDR3 protein is CAISEATPGQGLGYTF. CDR3 DNA: TGTGCCATCAGTGAGGCGACACCGGGACAGGGTTTAGGCTACACCTTC.

By sample share, this clonotype is medium-sized. CDR3 amino acids: CASTFISANYNEQFF. The CDR3 bases are TGTGCCAGCACCTTTATCAGCGCCAATTACAATGAGCAGTTCTTC. V gene TRBV21-1 combines with J gene TRBJ2-1; the DNA was not used to check the table's D call, TRBD1. TRBV21-1 is a pseudogene locus. The CDR3 contains 15 residues.

This clonotype was recorded a few times. The CDR3 region has the DNA TGTGCCAGCACCCGAACCCCCGGGGCGGAAAACTATGGCTACACCTTC. Its translation: CASTRTPGAENYGYTF. This chain joins TRBV6-1 and TRBJ1-2; possibly TRBD1 for D (5 bases). The CDR3 is made up of 16 amino acids. The ends were cut back, 7 bases at V and 2 bases at J, with 20 bases in the middle. Germline lookup yields CDR1 MNHNS and CDR2 SASEGT.

This chain joins TRBV20-1 and TRBJ2-7; D is perhaps TRBD1 (6 bases). The germline CDR1 and CDR2 sequences are DFQATT and SNEGSKA (reference sequence). The CDR3 has 14 residues. V dropped 8 bases and J dropped 2 bases, with 19 bases sitting between them. The CDR3 reads CSSSKGGVAYEQYF. The CDR3 nucleotides read TGCAGTTCATCAAAAGGGGGAGTAGCCTACGAGCAGTACTTC.

The count of this clonotype is one. CDR3 nucleotide sequence: TGTGCCAGCAGGCGACAGGGGGCTAGGTACGAGCAGTACTTC. Amino acids: CASRRQGARYEQYF. The rearrangement links TRBV12-3 or TRBV12-4 to TRBJ2-7, with 10 bases that match TRBD1. The trim removed 6 bases at V and 4 bases at J, leaving 6 bases unmatched. The CDR3 consists of 14 residues.

The V call is TRBV25-1, the J call TRBJ2-5; D gene uncertain. CDR3 length equals 15 residues. V lost 0 bases and J lost 2, with 10 bases in between. In germline, CDR1 is MGHDK, CDR2 SYGVNS. CDR3 region: CASSEYLSPQETQYF. The CDR3 DNA sequence: TGTGCCAGCAGTGAATATTTGTCTCCACAAGAGACCCAGTACTTC.

The chain has TRBV5-4 and TRBJ1-2; a possible D gene is TRBD1 (6 bases). The V end lost 3 bases, the J end lost 8 bases, and 17 bases lay between the germline ends. The CDR3 extends over 14 amino acids. Germline assignment: CDR1 SGHNT and CDR2 YYREEE (reference sequence). The CDR3, as DNA: TGTGCCAGCAGCTCCCCGGACAGACGAAAGGGCTACACCTTC. Its protein product is CASSSPDRRKGYTF.

Within the sample, this clonotype is large (0.1 to 1%). J is TRBJ1-6 and V is TRBV30, with 8 bases that match TRBD1. The CDR3 length is 14 residues. Germline V gives CDR1 GTSNPN, CDR2 SVGIG (reference sequence). V lost 0 bases, J lost 10 bases, and 5 bases stayed unmatched. The CDR3 region is CAWSVQGGGSPLHF. The CDR3 DNA is TGTGCCTGGAGTGTACAGGGGGGAGGATCACCCCTCCACTTT.

The CDR3 coding sequence is TGTGCCAGCACCTTTACTGACAGGGGGCTATCTAATTCACCCCTCCACTTT. Translated: CASTFTDRGLSNSPLHF. The rearrangement uses TRBV28 and TRBJ1-6; 10 nucleotides agree with TRBD1. Germline assignment: CDR1 MDHEN and CDR2 SYDVKM. Losses at the gene ends were 7 bases for V and 6 bases for J; bases not matched to a gene: 12. The CDR3 runs to 17 residues.

The chain joins TRBV6-2 or TRBV6-3 to TRBJ1-2; no reliable D call. The CDR3 loop spans 18 amino acids. The germline V gene has CDR1 MNHEY and CDR2 SVGEGT. Trimming left V 7 bases short and J 4 bases short, with 28 bases between. This chain's CDR3 is CASTWLGSSHRTFYGYTF. CDR3 in DNA: TGTGCCAGCACATGGCTGGGCAGCTCGCACCGAACTTTCTATGGCTACACCTTC.

By sample share, this clonotype is medium-sized. The chain has TRBV5-8 and TRBJ1-4; D is ambiguous. Between the trimmed V and J ends, which lost 0 bases and 8 bases, there was a span of 14 bases. Germline loops: CDR1 SGHTS, CDR2 YDEGEE. The CDR3 runs to 15 residues. The CDR3 is CASSLGSSGYEKLFF. Here the CDR3 DNA reads TGTGCCAGCAGCTTGGGTTCAAGTGGTTACGAAAAACTGTTTTTT.

This clonotype came up a few times. The chain couples TRBV27 to TRBJ2-3, with TRBD2 matching over 7 bases. The CDR3 is 15 residues long. Trimming cost V 2 bases and J 2 bases; bases outside gene matches: 4. From germline, CDR1 is MNHEY and CDR2 SMNVEV (reference sequence). The CDR3: CASSLDAGVTDTQYF. The DNA of the CDR3 is TGTGCCAGCAGTTTAGATGCGGGAGTCACAGATACGCAGTATTTT.

The chain has TRBV7-2 and TRBJ2-5, with 8 bases fitting TRBD2. This CDR3 has 15 residues. From germline, CDR1 is SGHTA and CDR2 FQGNSA. Germline trimming cut 5 bases from V and 2 bases from J; bases unmatched to any gene: 7. CDR3 in DNA: TGTGCCAGCAGCCCCCCGGGGGGGCGTCAAGAGACCCAGTACTTC. Protein product: CASSPPGGRQETQYF.

The chain recombines TRBV4-2 with TRBJ2-5, with unresolved D. Germline V gives CDR1 LGHNA, CDR2 YNFKEQ. The V gene lost 0 bases and the J gene lost 4 bases, with 12 bases spanning the gap. There are 15 residues in the CDR3. The CDR3 DNA reads TGTGCCAGCAGCCAAGATTTAGGGAAGGGAGAGACCCAGTACTTC. Its translation: CASSQDLGKGETQYF.

As for this clonotype: A junction boundary mismatches the germline segment, possibly from a read error. The gene calls are TRBV5-1 and TRBJ2-7; 9 bases are shared with TRBD1. This CDR3 comprises 19 residues. Germline assignment: CDR1 SGHRS and CDR2 YFSETQ. As DNA, the CDR3 is TGCGCCAGCAGCACGGGGACAGGGAACCGGGAGTACAAGCTCTACGAGCAGTGCTTC. Translation gives CASSTGTGNREYKLYEQCF. Full variable domain (missing parts from reference TRBV5-1 and TRBJ2-7): KAGVTQTPRYLIKTRGQQVTLSCSPISGHRSVSWYQQTPGQGLQFLFEYFSETQRNKGNFPGRFSGRQFSNSRSEMNVSTLELGDSALYLCASSTGTGNREYKLYEQCFGPGTRLTVT.

This clonotype qualifies as large. The chain employs TRBV7-2 and TRBJ2-3, with TRBD1 matching 7 bases. After removal of 5 bases from V and 5 bases from J, the junction contained 10 bases not matched to a gene. Per germline, CDR1 SGHTA and CDR2 FQGNSA. CDR3 size: 15 residues. This CDR3 reads CASSAQTGFGDTQYF. CDR3 DNA: TGTGCCAGCAGCGCCCAGACAGGGTTCGGAGATACGCAGTATTTT.

In this sample, this clonotype turned up a few times. CDR3 bases: TGCAGTGCTAGAAAACCGGGACTAGGTAACGAGCAGTACTTC. This translates into CSARKPGLGNEQYF. The genes are TRBV20-1 and TRBJ2-7, with TRBD2 matching 8 bases. There are 14 residues in the CDR3. CDR1 is DFQATT, CDR2 SNEGSKA, per germline (reference sequence). V was pared by 2 bases and J by 5 bases, with 8 bases of the junction left unmatched.

This clonotype is labeled as medium-sized (0.01 to 0.1%). The chain carries TRBV7-9 and TRBJ1-1, with 12 nucleotides matching TRBD1. There are 16 residues in the CDR3. Germline V gene sequence: CDR1 SEHNR, CDR2 FQNEAQ (reference sequence). With 5 bases clipped from V and 5 bases from J, the junction kept 9 bases outside the gene matches. This chain's CDR3 is CASSPRDRGRLTEAFF. CDR3 nucleotide sequence: TGTGCCAGCAGCCCCCGGGACAGGGGGCGGCTAACTGAAGCTTTCTTT.